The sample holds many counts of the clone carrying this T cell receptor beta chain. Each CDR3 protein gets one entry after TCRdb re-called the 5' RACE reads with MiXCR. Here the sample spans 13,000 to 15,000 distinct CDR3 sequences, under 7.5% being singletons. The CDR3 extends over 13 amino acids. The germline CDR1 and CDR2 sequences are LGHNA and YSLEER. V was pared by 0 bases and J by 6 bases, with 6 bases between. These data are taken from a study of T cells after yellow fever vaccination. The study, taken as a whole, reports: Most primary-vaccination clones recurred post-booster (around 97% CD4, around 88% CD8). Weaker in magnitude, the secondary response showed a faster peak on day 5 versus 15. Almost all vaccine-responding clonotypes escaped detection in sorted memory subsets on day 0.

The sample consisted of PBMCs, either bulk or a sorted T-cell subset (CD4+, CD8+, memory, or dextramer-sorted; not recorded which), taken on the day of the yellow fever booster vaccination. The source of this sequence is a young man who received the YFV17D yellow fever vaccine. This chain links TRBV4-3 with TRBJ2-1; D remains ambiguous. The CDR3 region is CASSQEPGNEQFF. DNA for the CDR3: TGCGCCAGCAGCCAAGAACCAGGCAATGAGCAGTTCTTC.